The 30 T cell receptor beta chains below all came from one sample that was sequenced in a study of T cell repertoires in cytomegalovirus infection. TCRdb re-called the reads with MiXCR, one entry per CDR3 protein. The sample carries around 260,000 distinct CDR3 sequences, about 25% recorded once. Input material: PBMCs. The receptor set was obtained from a human donor in good health (CMV status not recorded). Some clones in this sample may be carry-over from other donors' samples.

Turning to this clonotype: One end of the junction does not line up with germline, which may come from a read error. This CDR3 reads CASSLPVAGGTEAFF. The CDR3 DNA reads TGTGCCAGCAGCTTACCGGTAGCAGGAGGAACTGAAGCTTTCTTT. V gene TRBV5-3 combines with J gene TRBJ1-1; D unclear. TRBV5-3 is placed among ORFs of uncertain function. This CDR3 comprises 15 residues.

The sample holds a few counts of this clonotype. V is TRBV6-2 or TRBV6-3 and J is TRBJ2-7; D possibly matches TRBD1 or TRBD2 (5 bases each). The CDR3 runs to 14 residues. Germline lookup yields CDR1 MNHEY and CDR2 SVGEGT. With 3 bases removed from V and 3 bases from J, the gap between germline ends came to 12 bases. This chain's CDR3 is CASSYTGTHYEQYF. CDR3 nucleotide sequence: TGTGCCAGCAGTTATACCGGGACCCACTACGAGCAGTACTTC.

This clonotype was seen repeatedly, ten times or more. V and J are TRBV7-2 and TRBJ2-7; no firm D call. CDR3 length equals 15 residues. Germline CDR1 SGHTA, CDR2 FQGNSA. Trimming took 2 bases from V and 0 from J, leaving 11 bases between them. The CDR3 DNA sequence: TGTGCCAGCAGCTTACAGTGGCCGGGCTCCTACGAGCAGTACTTC. Amino acids: CASSLQWPGSYEQYF.

This clonotype was recorded a few times. This CDR3 is CASSLEGGANVLTF. The CDR3 region has the DNA TGTGCCAGCAGTTTAGAGGGCGGGGCCAACGTCCTGACTTTC. V and J are TRBV12-3 or TRBV12-4 and TRBJ2-6; D not resolved. This CDR3 comprises 14 residues. The V gene lost 1 base and the J gene lost 4 bases, with 5 bases spanning the gap.

This clonotype came up many times. The rearrangement links TRBV7-2 to TRBJ2-5; a possible D gene is TRBD1 (6 bases). There are 12 residues in the CDR3. The ends were cut back, 6 bases at V and 6 bases at J, with 11 bases in the middle. Per germline, CDR1 SGHTA and CDR2 FQGNSA. The CDR3 DNA reads as TGTGCCAGCAGTTTGGACAGCCAGACCCAGTACTTC. Its translation: CASSLDSQTQYF.

This clonotype was seen at least ten times. The rearrangement uses TRBV7-3 and TRBJ1-1; D is undetermined. The CDR3 is 13 residues long. CDR1 is SGHTA, CDR2 FQGTGA, per germline. Trimming pared 5 bases from V and 1 base from J, leaving 8 bases between. Here the CDR3 DNA reads TGTGCCAGCAGCCGAAGGGAGAACACTGAAGCTTTCTTT. Encoded protein: CASSRRENTEAFF.

The sample holds a few counts of this clonotype. The chain links TRBV7-2 to TRBJ2-1; 8 bases match TRBD2. The junction had 9 bases not matched to a gene; V was cut back by 1 base and J by 10 bases. CDR1 and CDR2 from the germline V gene are SGHTA and FQGNSA. This CDR3 is 15 amino acids long. CDR3 region: CASSLVPAGEAEQFF. Written as DNA, the CDR3 is TGTGCCAGCAGCTTAGTACCAGCGGGGGAGGCAGAGCAGTTCTTC.

The chain recombines TRBV6-5 with TRBJ2-1, with TRBD2 matching 9 bases. The CDR3 sequence is 13 residues long. Per germline, CDR1 MNHEY and CDR2 SVGAGI. The V and J ends lost 6 bases and 6 bases, in that order; junction bases with no gene match: 3. CDR3 DNA sequence: TGTGCCAGCAGGGTACTAGCGGGCAATGAGCAGTTCTTC. This codes for CASRVLAGNEQFF.

V is TRBV7-2 and J is TRBJ2-1; maybe TRBD1 (6 bases). Germline V gives CDR1 SGHTA, CDR2 FQGNSA. The V gene lost 1 base and the J gene lost 12 bases, with 19 bases spanning the gap. The length of the CDR3 is 15 residues. CDR3 DNA: TGTGCCAGCAGCTTAGTTCAAACACAGGGTCGCGTGCAGTTCTTC. Its translation is CASSLVQTQGRVQFF.

This clonotype has just a few counts. The chain recombines TRBV7-2 with TRBJ1-1; D is possibly TRBD1 (5 bases). The CDR3 contains 15 residues. CDR1 SGHTA and CDR2 FQGNSA come from the germline V gene. V was cut by 1 base and J by 3 bases, with 12 bases left in between. CDR3 DNA: TGTGCCAGCAGCTTAGGTGGGGGGGGAGACACTGAAGCTTTCTTT. Residues: CASSLGGGGDTEAFF.

V usage is TRBV5-1 and J usage is TRBJ2-3; 10 bases are a match to TRBD1. V lost 4 bases, J lost 2 bases, and 7 bases stayed unmatched. Germline CDR1 is SGHRS and CDR2 is YFSETQ. The CDR3 runs to 16 residues. CDR3 DNA: TGCGCCAGCAGCCAAACCGGGACAGGGGACACAGATACGCAGTATTTT. This encodes CASSQTGTGDTDTQYF.

Ten or more counts support this clonotype. The chain has TRBV11-2 and TRBJ2-2; 8 bases are a match to TRBD1. This CDR3 comprises 16 residues. CDR1 and CDR2 from the germline V gene are SGHAT and FQNNGV. J lost 1 base, V lost 6 bases, and 7 bases had no gene match. The CDR3: CASRSRTGRNTGELFF. As DNA, the CDR3 is TGTGCCAGCAGATCTCGGACAGGGAGGAACACCGGGGAGCTGTTTTTT.

The chain joins TRBV27 to TRBJ1-5; TRBD1 might be the D (6 bases). Trimming stripped 6 bases from V and 0 bases from J, with 18 bases between. Germline V gene lookup returns CDR1 MNHEY and CDR2 SMNVEV (reference sequence). This CDR3 is built from 17 residues. This chain's CDR3 is CASSIQGIVGSNQPQHF. CDR3 coding DNA: TGTGCCAGCAGCATACAGGGAATTGTTGGTAGCAATCAGCCCCAGCATTTT.

This clonotype occurred many times. The chain combines TRBV7-2 with TRBJ2-2; D is unclear. Germline lookup yields CDR1 SGHTA and CDR2 FQGNSA. V was trimmed by 1 base and J by 7 bases, leaving 7 bases between them. CDR3 size: 13 residues. This chain's CDR3 is CASSLDWRGELFF. CDR3 nucleotides: TGTGCCAGCAGCTTAGATTGGCGCGGGGAGCTGTTTTTT.

The J gene is TRBJ2-7, the V gene TRBV7-2, with 7 bases lining up with TRBD1. This CDR3 region has 14 residues. Germline CDR1 and CDR2: SGHTA and FQGNSA. The V gene end was trimmed by 0 bases and the J gene end by 5 bases; junction bases not matched to a gene: 4. CDR3 nucleotides: TGTGCCAGCAGCTTAGCCAGGGGGAGTCACGAGCAGTACTTC. Amino acids: CASSLARGSHEQYF.

This clonotype occurred many times. CDR3 nucleotides: TGTGCCAGCAGAGATGAGGGGATCTCCTACGAGCAGTACTTC. Protein: CASRDEGISYEQYF. The rearrangement links TRBV7-2 to TRBJ2-7; possibly TRBD1 or TRBD2 for D (5 bases each). Germline V lookup: CDR1 SGHTA, CDR2 FQGNSA. Deletions cut 6 bases from V and 0 bases from J, with 12 bases between. The CDR3 runs 14 residues. The whole variable domain, remainder taken from reference TRBV7-2 and TRBJ2-7, is GAGVSQSPSNKVTEKGKDVELRCDPISGHTALYWYRQSLGQGLEFLIYFQGNSAPDKSGLPSDRFSAERTGGSVSTLTIQRTQQEDSAVYLCASRDEGISYEQYFGPGTRLTVT.

This clonotype was detected ten times or more. The DNA of the CDR3 is TGTGCCAGCAGCTTAGATGCGGCCTTCGGAGTCACAGATACGCAGTATTTT. Translation: CASSLDAAFGVTDTQYF. This chain links TRBV7-2 with TRBJ2-3; D remains unclear. Between the trimmed V and J ends, which lost 1 base and 2 bases, there was a span of 16 bases. Germline CDR1 and CDR2: SGHTA and FQGNSA. The CDR3 contains 17 residues.

This clonotype has just a few counts. The chain combines TRBV7-2 with TRBJ2-7; TRBD2 might be the D (7 bases). This CDR3 is 14 amino acids long. The V and J ends lost 1 base and 5 bases respectively, with 12 bases between them. Looked up from germline, CDR1 is SGHTA and CDR2 is FQGNSA. The CDR3 is CASSLGQGRDEQYF. CDR3 bases: TGTGCCAGCAGCTTAGGGCAGGGGAGGGACGAGCAGTACTTC.

This clonotype was recorded at least ten times. The chain couples TRBV7-2 to TRBJ2-3; 7 nucleotides align to TRBD2. Germline lookup yields CDR1 SGHTA and CDR2 FQGNSA. CDR3 length: 16 amino acids. Germline trimming cut 5 bases from V and 0 bases from J; bases unmatched to any gene: 8. In nucleotides, the CDR3 is TGTGCCAGCAGCCCAAGCGGGACTTCTAGCACAGATACGCAGTATTTT. It translates to CASSPSGTSSTDTQYF.

Many counts were recorded for this clonotype. This chain links TRBV6-1 with TRBJ2-1; 10 nucleotides align to TRBD2. Germline trimming cut 7 bases from V and 10 bases from J; bases unmatched to any gene: 4. This CDR3 has 12 amino acids. Germline values: CDR1 MNHNS, CDR2 SASEGT. CDR3 region: CASKAGGQEQFF. The CDR3 DNA reads as TGTGCCAGCAAAGCGGGGGGGCAGGAGCAGTTCTTC.

V and J are TRBV4-1 and TRBJ1-1; D ambiguous. Germline assignment: CDR1 MGHRA and CDR2 YSYEKL. V was shortened by 4 bases and J by 11 bases, with 11 bases between the two germline ends. This CDR3 spans 11 amino acids. This chain's CDR3 is CASSPGYEAFF. Written as DNA, the CDR3 is TGCGCCAGCAGCCCCGGTTATGAGGCTTTCTTT.

With regard to this clonotype: A much more abundant neighbour one base away suggests this may be a read error. The chain uses TRBV12-3 or TRBV12-4 and TRBJ1-6, with D maybe TRBD1 (5 bases). CDR3 length: 13 amino acids. The CDR3 DNA sequence: TGTGTCAGCCGCGGGGACGGGGATTCACCCCTCCACTTT. As protein: CVSRGDGDSPLHF.

This rearrangement joins TRBV9 to TRBJ2-1; the match to TRBD2 covers 12 bases. Germline loops: CDR1 SGDLS, CDR2 YYNGEE. The CDR3 contains 15 residues. Trimming took 3 bases from V and 5 from J; bases not matched to a gene: 3. For the CDR3, the DNA is TGTGCCAGCAGCGAACGACTAGCGGGGGACAATGAGCAGTTCTTC. Amino acid sequence: CASSERLAGDNEQFF.

This clonotype was counted at least ten times. The J gene is TRBJ1-6, the V gene TRBV5-1, with D tentatively TRBD1 (6 bases). Between the trimmed V and J ends, which lost 3 bases and 5 bases, there was a span of 15 bases. CDR3 length equals 16 residues. The germline V gene has CDR1 SGHRS and CDR2 YFSETQ. The CDR3, as DNA: TGCGCCAGCAGCTCGGTGACAGGAGGACATAATTCACCCCTCCACTTT. Translated: CASSSVTGGHNSPLHF.

This clonotype has at least ten counts. The chain recombines TRBV7-2 with TRBJ2-5, with 10 positions matching TRBD2. The CDR3 length is 14 residues. V trimming: 4 bases; J trimming: 7 bases; junction bases outside the gene matches: 6. Looked up from germline, CDR1 is SGHTA and CDR2 is FQGNSA. CDR3 amino acids: CASSSGTSEGTQYF. The CDR3 DNA reads TGTGCCAGCAGCTCCGGGACTAGCGAGGGGACCCAGTACTTC.

This clonotype was found many times. The chain couples TRBV7-9 to TRBJ2-3, with 7 bases lining up with TRBD1. The germline V gene encodes CDR1 SEHNR and CDR2 FQNEAQ (reference sequence). The CDR3 spans 15 residues. The V gene end was trimmed by 5 bases and the J gene end by 1 base; junction bases not matched to a gene: 6. The CDR3 bases are TGTGCCAGCAGCGCTACCGGGACAGGCACAGATACGCAGTATTTT. Translated: CASSATGTGTDTQYF.

The chain is built from TRBV25-1 and TRBJ2-5, with D perhaps given as TRBD1 or TRBD2 (5 bases each). This CDR3 spans 15 amino acids. CDR1 and CDR2 from the germline V gene are MGHDK and SYGVNS. V was clipped by 6 bases and J by 2 bases, with 16 bases between them. This CDR3 reads CASRHRDVLQETQYF. The CDR3 nucleotides are TGTGCCAGCAGACACCGGGACGTACTGCAAGAGACCCAGTACTTC.

This clonotype was found many times. The genes are TRBV7-2 and TRBJ1-4; D call uncertain. With 5 bases removed from V and 5 bases from J, the gap between germline ends came to 12 bases. Germline CDR1 and CDR2: SGHTA and FQGNSA. The CDR3 spans 14 residues. CDR3 sequence (DNA): TGTGCCAGCAGCAACCGGGCCTTAAATGAAAAACTGTTTTTT. This sequence encodes CASSNRALNEKLFF.

This clonotype has at least ten counts. V and J are TRBV7-2 and TRBJ2-2; TRBD2 is a possible D gene (5 bases). The CDR3 sequence is 18 residues long. Germline V CDR1 and CDR2: SGHTA, FQGNSA. With 1 base removed from V and 4 bases from J, the gap between germline ends came to 19 bases. As DNA, the CDR3 is TGTGCCAGCAGCTTAGATATAAGGGCTAGCAGTCGCACCGGGGAGCTGTTTTTT. It encodes CASSLDIRASSRTGELFF.

This chain uses TRBV5-6 with TRBJ2-1; TRBD2 matches at 12 bases. J lost 0 bases, V lost 4 bases, and 5 bases had no gene match. This CDR3 comprises 17 residues. Per germline, CDR1 SGHDT and CDR2 YYEEEE. CDR3 residues: CASSAGLAGSSYNEQFF. CDR3 DNA: TGTGCCAGCAGCGCTGGACTAGCGGGGAGCTCCTACAATGAGCAGTTCTTC.